This T cell receptor beta chain is drawn from a study of OX40 agonist ivuxolimab in advanced cancers. Study-level background: In this cohort, patients received ivuxolimab, an agonistic anti-OX40 (CD134) antibody. Of the participants, more than 35% had some prior anti-PD-1, anti-PD-L1 or anti-CTLA-4 therapy, which was allowed.

This clone has a single count. Individuals having autoimmune disease history or systemic immunosuppression were not enrolled. The study sampled blood at baseline, cycle 4 day 1, and cycle 7 day 1. Profiling relied on immunoSEQ multiplex PCR, and the TCRdb table lists in-frame clones only, not all of them. The data show around 67,000 clones, 80% seen once. V trimming: 6 bases; J trimming: 3 bases; junction bases outside the gene matches: 10. The CDR3 sequence is 16 residues long. CDR1 is SNHLY, CDR2 FYNNEI, per germline. V is TRBV2 and J is TRBJ1-2; 10 nucleotides line up with TRBD1. The sequencing used CD4+ or CD8+ T cells sorted from blood, collected in a trial of the OX40 agonist ivuxolimab. This TCR derives from an adult with an advanced solid tumor such as melanoma, head and neck, liver or kidney cancer. Here the CDR3 reads CASSPEGTGVDYGYTF. In nucleotides, the CDR3 is TGTGCCAGCAGCCCAGAAGGGACAGGGGTTGACTATGGCTACACCTTC.